The rows below give T cell receptor beta chains drawn from one sample of a study of cytomegalovirus exposure and HLA in healthy donors. Produced via immunoSEQ multiplex PCR; TCRdb's table is partial and in-frame only. The sample holds roughly 200,000 clones. The material sequenced was PBMCs. Receptors were obtained from a girl aged 2 to 9 in good health and CMV-seropositive. CDR3s include the opening cysteine and the closing phenylalanine or tryptophan. The order of the fields is D gene, J gene, V gene, CDR3 DNA, CDR3 protein. A D gene is named only where the DNA matches it firmly.

.,TRBJ1-1,TRBV7-2,TGTGCCAGCAGCTTAGTTGAGGACACTGAAGCTTTCTTT,CASSLVEDTEAFF
.,TRBJ2-5,TRBV5-4,TGTGCCAGCAGCGTATACCGGGGAGGACGCCGCGGAGAGACCCAGTACTTC,CASSVYRGGRRGETQYF
.,TRBJ2-5,TRBV5-4,TGTGCCAGCAGCTCAAACTTACAGGGAGTTGAGACCCAGTACTTC,CASSSNLQGVETQYF
.,TRBJ2-1,TRBV10-2,TGCGCCAGCGGCAGGGGAGTTGCCTACAATGAGCAGTTCTTC,CASGRGVAYNEQFF
TRBD2,TRBJ2-5,TRBV7-7,TGTGCCAGCAGCTCGGGACTAGCGGGCGGTGAGCAGTACTTC,CASSSGLAGGEQYF
TRBD1,TRBJ1-1,TRBV28,TGTGCCAGTAATAACAGGGGGCTCAACACTGAAGCTTTCTTT,CASNNRGLNTEAFF
TRBD1,TRBJ2-7,TRBV19,TGTGCCAGTAGTCGGGACAGGTACTACGAGCAGTACTTC,CASSRDRYYEQYF
.,TRBJ1-5,TRBV19,TGTGCCAGTAGCCCTGGGTCCGGGGGATATCAGCCCCAGCATTTT,CASSPGSGGYQPQHF
TRBD2,TRBJ2-3,TRBV5-1,TGCGCCAGCAGCTTGGCCAATCGGGGCGGGAGGGCCCAGGATACGCAGTATTTT,CASSLANRGGRAQDTQYF
TRBD1,TRBJ2-2,TRBV29-1,TGCAGCACCCAGGGACAGGGGACCGGGGAGCTGTTTTTT,CSTQGQGTGELFF
.,TRBJ2-1,TRBV5-1,TGCGCCAGCAGCTTGTTACAGGGCCTCTACAATGAGCAGTTCTTC,CASSLLQGLYNEQFF